The 23 T cell receptor beta chains presented below share a single source sample, sequenced in a study of CD8+CD57+ T cells in acquired aplastic anemia. TCR beta VDJ and CDR3 were profiled, and genomic DNA was the template. TCRdb re-called the reads with MiXCR, one entry per CDR3 protein. Of about 130,000 distinct CDR3 sequences listed, more than 40% are singletons. Sequenced: sorted CD4+, CD8+, or CD8+CD57+ T cells (not recorded which) from PBMCs. The source is a human donor in good health, serving as a control.

The chain recombines TRBV25-1 with TRBJ1-3; 9 bases line up with TRBD1. Germline CDR1 MGHDK, CDR2 SYGVNS. CDR3 length: 15 amino acids. The V and J ends lost 3 bases and 9 bases, in that order; junction bases with no gene match: 9. Here the CDR3 DNA reads TGTGCCAGCAGTGATCACAGGGGGCCTACCCCCACCATATATTTT. Its protein product is CASSDHRGPTPTIYF.

Ten or more counts support this clonotype. The chain is built from TRBV24-1 and TRBJ2-1; D is unclear. The germline gives CDR1 KGHDR, CDR2 SFDVKD. The CDR3 sequence is 13 residues long. Trimming left V 0 bases short and J 6 bases short, with 5 bases between. As DNA, the CDR3 is TGTGCCACCAGTGATTTGCTGGGCAATGAGCAGTTCTTC. Its translation: CATSDLLGNEQFF.

This clonotype came up many times. The chain has TRBV28 and TRBJ1-2; D unresolved. Trimming left V 10 bases short and J 1 base short, with 7 bases between. The CDR3 consists of 11 residues. Per germline, CDR1 MDHEN and CDR2 SYDVKM. The CDR3 protein is CAIRINYGYTF. The CDR3, as DNA: TGTGCCATCAGGATTAACTATGGCTACACCTTC.

This clonotype was found many times. The V gene is TRBV30, the J gene TRBJ1-1; the D gene is possibly TRBD1 (6 bases). The germline gives CDR1 GTSNPN, CDR2 SVGIG (reference sequence). Trimming cost V 1 base and J 8 bases, with 8 bases left between them. This CDR3 region has 11 residues. The chain's CDR3 is CAWSDQGEAFF. The CDR3 DNA is TGTGCCTGGAGTGACCAGGGGGAAGCTTTCTTT.

In DNA, the CDR3 is TGTGCCAGCAGTGTTGCGAGGGCCGGGGACGAGCAGTACTTC. Translating gives CASSVARAGDEQYF. V usage is TRBV6-2 or TRBV6-3 and J usage is TRBJ2-7; D possibly corresponds to TRBD2 (5 bases). Trimming removed 5 bases from V and 5 bases from J, with 16 bases in between. This CDR3 is built from 14 residues. The germline V gene has CDR1 MNHEY and CDR2 SVGEGT.

This clonotype has just a few counts. The genes are TRBV29-1 and TRBJ1-1; D gene unclear. Trimming took off 4 bases at V and 4 bases at J, with 7 bases between the two ends. This CDR3 spans 11 amino acids. In germline, CDR1 is SQVTM, CDR2 ANQGSEA. The CDR3 here is CSVVRFTEAFF. The DNA of the CDR3 is TGCAGCGTTGTTAGATTCACTGAAGCTTTCTTT. Filled out from reference TRBV29-1 and TRBJ1-1, the complete variable domain reads SAVISQKPSRDICQRGTSLTIQCQVDSQVTMMFWYRQQPGQSLTLIATANQGSEATYESGFVIDKFPISRPNLTFSTLTVSNMSPEDSSIYLCSVVRFTEAFFGQGTRLTVV.

V gene TRBV6-1 combines with J gene TRBJ1-5; weak D call: TRBD1 (5 bases). The CDR3 covers 15 residues. Between the trimmed V and J ends, which lost 5 bases and 2 bases, there was a span of 13 bases. In germline, CDR1 is MNHNS, CDR2 SASEGT. In nucleotides, the CDR3 is TGTGCCAGCAGTCCTGCGGGGGAGGGCAATCAGCCCCAGCATTTT. Translating it yields CASSPAGEGNQPQHF.

Ten or more counts support this clonotype. This chain joins TRBV18 and TRBJ1-1; possibly TRBD1 for D (6 bases). Trimming took 6 bases from V and 1 from J, leaving 12 bases between them. The CDR3 is 14 amino acids. Germline CDR1 reads KGHSH; CDR2 reads LQKENI. CDR3 region: CASSSKQGNTEAFF. The CDR3 bases are TGTGCCAGCTCGTCGAAACAGGGGAACACTGAAGCTTTCTTT.

This clonotype turned up a few times. CDR3 DNA: TGTGCCAGCAGCGTGGGTAGCGGGGGATCAGATACGCAGTATTTT. Translated, it gives CASSVGSGGSDTQYF. The chain carries TRBV9 and TRBJ2-3, with 9 bases lining up with TRBD2. CDR3 size: 15 residues. Trimming took 2 bases from V and 4 from J; bases not matched to a gene: 5. Germline-derived CDR1 and CDR2 are SGDLS and YYNGEE.

The chain employs TRBV5-4 and TRBJ2-7; 10 nucleotides line up with TRBD1. V gave up 9 bases and J gave up 2 bases; unmatched junction bases: 5. CDR1 is SGHNT and CDR2 is YYREEE in the germline V gene (reference sequence). The CDR3 extends over 13 amino acids. The CDR3 coding sequence is TGTGCCACCCGGACAGGGGGAACCTACGAGCAGTACTTC. It codes for CATRTGGTYEQYF.

This clonotype was detected a few times. V is TRBV29-1 and J is TRBJ1-2; 8 bases agree with TRBD1. V lost 6 bases and J lost 4; bases outside the gene matches: 4. The germline gives CDR1 SQVTM, CDR2 ANQGSEA. The CDR3 is 12 residues long. DNA of the CDR3: TGCAGCGTCCTAGGACAGGGCTATGGCTACACCTTC. It codes for CSVLGQGYGYTF.

This chain joins TRBV7-2 and TRBJ2-3; D remains unclear. In germline, CDR1 is SGHTA, CDR2 FQGNSA. The V gene lost 4 bases and the J gene lost 1 base, with 6 bases spanning the gap. There are 13 residues in the CDR3. This CDR3 reads CASSSRGTDTQYF. In DNA, the CDR3 is TGTGCCAGCAGCTCCCGGGGCACAGATACGCAGTATTTT.

This chain links TRBV9 with TRBJ1-1; D remains unclear. Trimming cost V 3 bases and J 5 bases, with 5 bases left between them. Looked up from germline, CDR1 is SGDLS and CDR2 is YYNGEE. The CDR3 runs 11 residues. CDR3 sequence: CASSGETEAFF. CDR3 sequence (DNA): TGTGCCAGCAGCGGTGAGACTGAAGCTTTCTTT.

The rearrangement joins TRBV20-1 to TRBJ2-4; TRBD1 matches at 7 bases. The CDR3 contains 13 residues. Trimming at V came to 6 bases and at J to 5 bases, leaving 7 bases not matched to a gene. Germline CDR1 is DFQATT and CDR2 is SNEGSKA (reference sequence). The CDR3 DNA reads as TGCAGTGCCCTTGGACAGGATCAAAACATTCAGTACTTC. This codes for CSALGQDQNIQYF.

This clonotype was recorded many times. The rearrangement links TRBV7-3 to TRBJ2-5; D gene unclear. Trimming removed 1 base from V and 2 bases from J, with 5 bases in between. Germline V gives CDR1 SGHTA, CDR2 FQGTGA. This CDR3 spans 13 amino acids. The DNA for the CDR3 is TGTGCCAGCAGCTTAAGGTCTCAAGAGACCCAGTACTTC. Protein: CASSLRSQETQYF. Looking up the rest from reference TRBV7-3 and TRBJ2-5 gives the full variable domain: GAGVSQTPSNKVTEKGKYVELRCDPISGHTALYWYRQSLGQGPEFLIYFQGTGAADDSGLPNDRFFAVRPEGSVSTLKIQRTERGDSAVYLCASSLRSQETQYFGPGTRLLVL.

As to this clonotype: One base away lies a much larger clone, so this may be a sequencing read error. This chain joins TRBV4-1 and TRBJ2-1, with D hard to call. The CDR3 is 16 amino acids. The V end was cut by 1 base, the J end by 5 bases, with 15 bases between. CDR1 and CDR2 from the germline V gene are MGHRA and YSYEKL. CDR3 DNA sequence: TGCGCCAGCAGCCAAGTTGACTTGGTCGCCCACAATGAGCAGTTCTTC. It encodes CASSQVDLVAHNEQFF.

The chain uses TRBV27 and TRBJ2-3; the match to TRBD2 covers 9 bases. The CDR3 sequence is 15 residues long. Germline CDR1 reads MNHEY; CDR2 reads SMNVEV (reference sequence). V was pared by 3 bases and J by 5 bases, with 6 bases of the junction left unmatched. CDR3 protein: CASSFLAGRVDTQYF. In nucleotides, the CDR3 is TGTGCCAGCAGTTTCCTAGCGGGGAGAGTAGATACGCAGTATTTT.

This clonotype was counted a few times. It is likely a read error, because the conserved phenylalanine at the end of the CDR3 is missing. This chain joins TRBV7-2 and TRBJ2-5; TRBD1 is a possible D gene (6 bases). CDR1 and CDR2 (germline): SGHTA, FQGNSA. The CDR3 sequence is 14 residues long. The DNA for the CDR3 is TGTGCTAGCAGCTTAATTAGGGGGCAAGAGACCCAGTACCTC. It is translated as CASSLIRGQETQYL.

This clonotype was counted ten times or more. The rearrangement links TRBV15 to TRBJ1-2; D uncertain. V was pared by 0 bases and J by 8 bases, with 19 bases between. CDR1 and CDR2 from the germline V gene are LNHNV and YYDKDF (reference sequence). CDR3 size: 16 residues. CDR3 nucleotides: TGTGCCACCAGCAGAGATGTCGCCCGCAGTGGGGAAGGCTACACCTTC. As protein: CATSRDVARSGEGYTF.

This clonotype was seen ten or more times. The chain links TRBV6-5 to TRBJ1-5; D not certain. The CDR3 extends over 13 amino acids. Trimming removed 2 bases at V and 2 bases at J, with 4 bases between. Germline loops: CDR1 MNHEY, CDR2 SVGAGI. The CDR3 nucleotides read TGTGCCAGCAGTTACAATGGCAATCAGCCCCAGCATTTT. Its translation is CASSYNGNQPQHF.

This clonotype was recorded many times. The genes are TRBV4-2 and TRBJ2-3; TRBD1 is a possible D gene (6 bases). Germline assignment: CDR1 LGHNA and CDR2 YNFKEQ. With 4 bases removed from V and 2 bases from J, the gap between germline ends came to 16 bases. This CDR3 has 16 residues. The CDR3 sequence is CASSPGQVGATDTQYF. CDR3 sequence (DNA): TGTGCCAGCAGCCCGGGGCAGGTGGGGGCCACAGATACGCAGTATTTT.

The rearrangement joins TRBV7-2 to TRBJ2-5; D is perhaps TRBD1 (5 bases). Germline loops: CDR1 SGHTA, CDR2 FQGNSA. There are 16 residues in the CDR3. The V end lost 4 bases, the J end lost 5 bases, and 20 bases lay between the germline ends. The CDR3 protein is CASSSRFPGLTETQYF. CDR3 sequence (DNA): TGTGCCAGCAGCTCCCGGTTCCCAGGGCTCACGGAGACCCAGTACTTC.

This clonotype was seen just once. V gene TRBV7-6 combines with J gene TRBJ1-5; D is uncertain. Deletions cut 1 base from V and 0 bases from J, with 7 bases between. Germline assignment: CDR1 SGHVS and CDR2 FNYEAQ. This CDR3 is 15 amino acids long. The CDR3 loop reads CASSLGAVSNQPQHF. The CDR3 nucleotides read TGTGCCAGCAGCTTAGGTGCAGTTAGCAATCAGCCCCAGCATTTT. Looking up the rest from reference TRBV7-6 and TRBJ1-5 gives the full variable domain: GAGVSQSPRYKVTKRGQDVALRCDPISGHVSLYWYRQALGQGPEFLTYFNYEAQQDKSGLPNDRFSAERPEGSISTLTIQRTEQRDSAMYRCASSLGAVSNQPQHFGDGTRLSIL.